This TCR beta chain originates from a study of CD8 T cells in ankylosing spondylitis. Findings and caveats of the study: Earlier work had already found some motif variants in reactive arthritis synovial fluid and blood. Reports say disease-linked clones showed up significantly more in matched ankylosing spondylitis synovial fluid. Apparently characteristic of ankylosing spondylitis blood was a TCR beta motif (eight highly homologous variants).

This clonotype appeared a few times. The antigen is unknown. Germline V gives CDR1 DFQATT, CDR2 SNEGSKA (reference sequence). The CDR3 runs 14 residues. The ends were cut back, 1 base at V and 0 bases at J, with 7 bases in the middle. TCRdb called the 5' RACE reads again in MiXCR, with one record for every CDR3 protein. This sample carries approximately 440,000 distinct CDR3 sequences, 17% of them seen once, and the ten largest clones take approximately 0.93%. This sequence was found in a male donor with ankylosing spondylitis. Sequencing was performed on blood, either unsorted or a sorted T cell fraction (not recorded which). V gene TRBV20-1 combines with J gene TRBJ1-5; D remains unclear. This chain's CDR3 is CSARVTASNQPQHF. Here the CDR3 DNA reads TGCAGTGCTAGAGTGACGGCTAGCAATCAGCCCCAGCATTTT.